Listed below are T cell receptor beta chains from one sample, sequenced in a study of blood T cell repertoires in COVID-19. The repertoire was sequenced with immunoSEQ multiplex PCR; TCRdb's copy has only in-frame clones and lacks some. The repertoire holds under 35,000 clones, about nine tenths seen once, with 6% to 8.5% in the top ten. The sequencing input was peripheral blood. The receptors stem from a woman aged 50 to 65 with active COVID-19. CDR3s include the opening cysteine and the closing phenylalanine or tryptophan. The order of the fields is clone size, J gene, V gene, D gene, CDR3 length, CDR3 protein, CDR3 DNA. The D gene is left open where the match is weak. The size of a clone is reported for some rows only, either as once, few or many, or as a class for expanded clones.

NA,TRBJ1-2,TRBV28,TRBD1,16,CASSLPNRGPYYGYTF,TGTGCCAGCAGTTTACCCAACAGGGGGCCCTACTATGGCTACACCTTC
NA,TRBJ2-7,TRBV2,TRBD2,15,CASSEGSSGRGEQYF,TGTGCCAGCAGTGAAGGGTCTAGCGGAAGGGGCGAGCAGTACTTC
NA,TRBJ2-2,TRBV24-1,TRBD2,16,CATSDIAGVDPGELFF,TGTGCCACCAGTGATATAGCGGGAGTCGATCCCGGGGAGCTGTTTTTT
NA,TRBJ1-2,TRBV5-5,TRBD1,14,CASRLGTGHYGYTF,TGTGCCAGCAGGCTCGGGACAGGGCACTATGGCTACACCTTC
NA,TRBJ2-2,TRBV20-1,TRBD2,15,CSASSLAGNTGELFF,TGCAGTGCTAGTAGTCTAGCGGGGAACACCGGGGAGCTGTTTTTT
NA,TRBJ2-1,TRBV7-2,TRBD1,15,CASSPDRGSYNEQFF,TGTGCCAGCAGCCCGGACAGGGGCTCCTACAATGAGCAGTTCTTC
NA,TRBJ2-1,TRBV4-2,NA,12,CASSLGVNEQFF,TGTGCCAGCAGCCTAGGGGTGAATGAGCAGTTCTTC
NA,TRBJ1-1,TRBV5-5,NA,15,CASSLGGTMNTEAFF,TGTGCCAGCAGCTTGGGTGGCACAATGAACACTGAAGCTTTCTTT
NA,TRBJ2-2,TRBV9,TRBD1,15,CASGLTGGDTGELFF,TGTGCCAGCGGTCTAACAGGGGGCGACACCGGGGAGCTGTTTTTT
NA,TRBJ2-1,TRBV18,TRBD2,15,CASSLAGGPYNEQFF,TGTGCCAGCTCACTAGCGGGAGGGCCCTACAATGAGCAGTTCTTC
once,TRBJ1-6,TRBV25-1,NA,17,CASTLGGSGSYNSPLHF,TGTGCCAGCACCTTAGGGGGTAGTGGCTCCTATAATTCACCCCTCCACTTT
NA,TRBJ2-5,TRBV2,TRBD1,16,CASSEAGTGGQETQYF,TGTGCCAGCAGTGAAGCCGGGACAGGGGGCCAAGAGACCCAGTACTTC
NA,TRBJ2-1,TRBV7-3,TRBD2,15,CASSYQREGLNEQFF,TGTGCCAGCAGCTACCAGCGGGAGGGCCTAAATGAGCAGTTCTTC
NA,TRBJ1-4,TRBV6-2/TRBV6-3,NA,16,CASSYQSTVPNEKLFF,TGTGCCAGCAGTTACCAATCGACAGTACCTAATGAAAAACTGTTTTTT
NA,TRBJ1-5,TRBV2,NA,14,CASSESSLNQPQHF,TGTGCCAGCAGTGAAAGTAGCCTCAATCAGCCCCAGCATTTT
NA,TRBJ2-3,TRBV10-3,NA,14,CAITRLGFTDTQYF,TGTGCCATCACCAGACTGGGTTTCACAGATACGCAGTATTTT
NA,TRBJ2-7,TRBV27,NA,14,CASSLGAGPYEQYF,TGTGCCAGCAGTTTAGGAGCGGGTCCTTACGAGCAGTACTTC
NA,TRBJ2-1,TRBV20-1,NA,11,CSAEQTRVRFF,TGCAGTGCTGAACAGACTAGGGTCAGGTTCTTC